Detailed here is one TCR beta chain. Its target is not known. The sample originates from a study of shared clonotypes between healthy human individuals. Deep was the level at which the assay was run. In replicate PCRs of sorted subsets, approximately 200 ng DNA, approximately 30,000 T cell genomes, was used. Profiled with immunoSEQ multiplex PCR; TCRdb holds only in-frame clones, not every one. The sample has 2.5 million or so clones, around nine tenths seen once. Between the trimmed V and J ends, which lost 3 bases and 6 bases, there was a span of 16 bases. The CDR3 has 14 residues. Germline V gene lookup returns CDR1 SGHNT and CDR2 YYREEE (reference sequence). Whole-study findings and limits: Non-shared clonotypes displayed generation probabilities falling below those of clonotypes present in all four donors.

The chain uses TRBV5-4 and TRBJ2-7; a weak D match, TRBD1 (5 bases). The sequenced material came from naive CD4+ T cells sorted from blood. Documented subset: CD45RA+ positively selected. The receptor comes from a man younger than 35 in good health. This chain's CDR3 is CASSSTDRMAEQYF. The CDR3 region has the DNA TGTGCCAGCAGCTCAACTGACAGAATGGCCGAGCAGTACTTC. Complete variable domain (other parts from reference TRBV5-4 and TRBJ2-7): ETGVTQSPTHLIKTRGQQVTLRCSSQSGHNTVSWYQQALGQGPQFIFQYYREEENGRGNFPPRFSGLQFPNYSSELNVNALELDDSALYLCASSSTDRMAEQYFGPGTRLTVT.